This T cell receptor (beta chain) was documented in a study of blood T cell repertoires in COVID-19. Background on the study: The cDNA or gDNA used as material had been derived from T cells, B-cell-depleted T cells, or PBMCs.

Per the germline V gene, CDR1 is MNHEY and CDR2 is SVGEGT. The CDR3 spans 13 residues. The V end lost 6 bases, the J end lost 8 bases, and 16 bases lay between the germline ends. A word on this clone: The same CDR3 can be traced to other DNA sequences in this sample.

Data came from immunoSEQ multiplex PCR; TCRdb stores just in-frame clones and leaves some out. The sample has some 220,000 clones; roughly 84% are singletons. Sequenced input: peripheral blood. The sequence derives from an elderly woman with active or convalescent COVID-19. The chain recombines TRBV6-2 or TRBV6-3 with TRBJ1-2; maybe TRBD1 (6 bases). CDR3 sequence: CASSPTGLRGYTF. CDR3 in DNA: TGTGCCAGCAGCCCTACAGGGCTGAGAGGCTACACCTTC.